This T cell receptor beta chain derives from a study of Ad26.COV2.S vaccination and SARS-CoV-2 variants (dated by TCRdb to the early 2020s). Turning to the overall study: Sequencing of the TCRbeta repertoire served to evaluate the specificity and breadth of SARS-CoV-2-reactive T cell receptors following Ad26.COV2.S vaccination. A total of around 32 samples were included in the TCR-sequenced set, comprising around 19 Ad26.COV2.S vaccine recipients, 5 placebo recipients and 8 SARS-CoV-2 convalescent individuals. Overall study results and their limits: Spike-specific TCR breadth was higher in Ad26.COV2.S recipients than in placebo recipients (P = 0.0014). Substantial breadth of spike-specific CD8+ and CD4+ T cell responses was reported after vaccination. Non-spike TCR breadth was comparable between vaccine and placebo recipients, consistent with the vaccine containing only spike. The authors noted that the TCR breadth and depth analyses may have underestimated total T cell responses.

This clone showed up just a few times. The antigen it recognizes is unknown. Base-call qualities are not available, and no considerably larger clone is one nucleotide away. What the time point label conveys for this sample: individuals recovered from natural SARS-CoV-2 infection. The immunoSEQ Assay was the method used to sequence TCRbeta CDR3 regions. After extraction, genomic DNA underwent amplification by bias-controlled multiplex PCR, followed by high-throughput sequencing. The original methods were these. To quantify the absolute abundance of every unique TCRbeta CDR3 region, sequences were collapsed and filtered. Usable DNA was measured by amplifying reference genes present in all nucleated cells, and TCRbeta template counts were normalized to that usable DNA to estimate T cell fraction. Repertoire TCRs were annotated as SARS-CoV-2-specific by exact matching of V gene, CDR3 amino acid sequence and J gene to a known reactive TCR set. MIRA supplied the reference SARS-CoV-2 TCR set, which was filtered for enrichment in COVID-19-positive ImmuneCODE repertoires so that public or cross-reactive TCRs were removed. Based on the MIRA antigens, annotated TCRs were further analysed at the level of specific ORF or position within ORF. Depth was the summed frequency of annotated unique rearrangements, while breadth was defined as annotated unique rearrangements over total unique productive rearrangements. Group comparisons of TCR breadth used two-sided Wilcoxon rank-sum tests. TCRdb took this table from immuneACCESS and kept in-frame rearrangements with V and J called. Such tables lack part of the clones; where checked against another copy, unresolved V genes explain under half of the gap, and the rest is unexplained. That table supplies the V and J calls and clone size; D and trimming were determined from the DNA. This sample comprises about 140,000 clones, roughly 85% of them detected only once. The biggest ten clones account for around 5.1% of the sample.

V is shortened by 0 bases, J by 5 bases, and the region joining them spans 8 bases. For CDR1 and CDR2, the germline V gene lists SGHAT and FQNNGV. Taken from cysteine to phenylalanine, the CDR3 has 13 residues. Only the CDR3 portion is preserved as DNA: 39 bases, with reading frame beginning at the first base. The clonotype comes from a human donor who had recovered from COVID-19. The sequence links TRBV11-2 to TRBJ2-7; the D region may be TRBD1 or TRBD2, each matching 6 bases equally. Source: peripheral blood, taken after recovery from COVID-19. The DNA is TGTGCCAGCAGCTTAGATAGGGGGGACGAGCAGTACTTC. Translated, this is CASSLDRGDEQYF.